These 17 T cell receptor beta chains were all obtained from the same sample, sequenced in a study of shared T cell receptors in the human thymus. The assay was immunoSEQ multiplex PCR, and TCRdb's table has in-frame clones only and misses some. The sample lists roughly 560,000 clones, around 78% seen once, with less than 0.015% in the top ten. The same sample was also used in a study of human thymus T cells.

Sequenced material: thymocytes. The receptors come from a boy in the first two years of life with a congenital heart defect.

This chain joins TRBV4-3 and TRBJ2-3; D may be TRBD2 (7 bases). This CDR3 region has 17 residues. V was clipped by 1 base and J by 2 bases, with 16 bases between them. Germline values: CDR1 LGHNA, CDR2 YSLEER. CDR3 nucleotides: TGCGCCAGCAGCCAAGGCACGCGGGGGCGGTACACAGATACGCAGTATTTT. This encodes CASSQGTRGRYTDTQYF.

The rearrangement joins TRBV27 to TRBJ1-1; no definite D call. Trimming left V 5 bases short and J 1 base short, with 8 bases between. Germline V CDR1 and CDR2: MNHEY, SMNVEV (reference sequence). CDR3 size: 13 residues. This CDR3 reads CASSELKNTEAFF. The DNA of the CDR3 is TGTGCCAGCAGTGAGTTAAAGAACACTGAAGCTTTCTTT.

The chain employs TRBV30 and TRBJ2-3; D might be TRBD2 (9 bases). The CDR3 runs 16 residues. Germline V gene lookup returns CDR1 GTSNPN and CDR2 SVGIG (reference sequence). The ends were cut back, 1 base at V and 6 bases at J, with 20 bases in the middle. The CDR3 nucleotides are TGTGCCTGGAGTGATACAGGGGGACTAGCTAGGGATACGCAGTATTTT. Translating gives CAWSDTGGLARDTQYF.

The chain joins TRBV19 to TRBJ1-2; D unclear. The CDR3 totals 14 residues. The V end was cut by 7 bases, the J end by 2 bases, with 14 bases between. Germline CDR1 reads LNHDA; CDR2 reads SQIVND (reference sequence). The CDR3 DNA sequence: TGTGCCAGTACCACAGAATCTTCCAACTATGGCTACACCTTC. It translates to CASTTESSNYGYTF.

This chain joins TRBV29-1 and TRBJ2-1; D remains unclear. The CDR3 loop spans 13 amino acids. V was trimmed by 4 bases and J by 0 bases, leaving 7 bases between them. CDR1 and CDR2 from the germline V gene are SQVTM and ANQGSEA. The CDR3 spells CSVVYSSYNEQFF. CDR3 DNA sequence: TGCAGCGTTGTTTACAGCTCCTACAATGAGCAGTTCTTC.

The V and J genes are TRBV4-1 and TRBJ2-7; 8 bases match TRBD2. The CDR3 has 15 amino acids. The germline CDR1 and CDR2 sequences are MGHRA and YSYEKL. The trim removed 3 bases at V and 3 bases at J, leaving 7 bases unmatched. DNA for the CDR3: TGCGCCAGCAGCCATCTCCCGGGACTAGTCTACGAGCAGTACTTC. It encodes CASSHLPGLVYEQYF.

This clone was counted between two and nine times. The CDR3 is CASSKAVKGGPVNTEAFF. The CDR3 DNA reads as TGTGCCAGCAGCAAAGCGGTGAAAGGGGGACCTGTGAACACTGAAGCTTTCTTT. This chain links TRBV21-1 with TRBJ1-1; the table's D call, TRBD1, was not checked against the DNA. TRBV21-1 represents a pseudogene. This CDR3 region has 18 residues.

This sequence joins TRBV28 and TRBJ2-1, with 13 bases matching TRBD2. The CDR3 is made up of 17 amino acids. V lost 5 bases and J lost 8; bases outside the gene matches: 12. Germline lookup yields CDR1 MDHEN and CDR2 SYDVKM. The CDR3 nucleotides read TGTGCCAGCAGTCGGCCCGGACTAGCGGGAGAGGTCCATGAGCAGTTCTTC. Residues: CASSRPGLAGEVHEQFF.

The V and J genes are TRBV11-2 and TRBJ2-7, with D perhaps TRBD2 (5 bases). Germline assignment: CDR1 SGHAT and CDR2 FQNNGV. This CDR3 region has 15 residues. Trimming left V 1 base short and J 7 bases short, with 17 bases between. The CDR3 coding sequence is TGTGCCAGCAGCTTAGGGCTCAGACCAGAGCGGGAGCAGTACTTC. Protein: CASSLGLRPEREQYF.

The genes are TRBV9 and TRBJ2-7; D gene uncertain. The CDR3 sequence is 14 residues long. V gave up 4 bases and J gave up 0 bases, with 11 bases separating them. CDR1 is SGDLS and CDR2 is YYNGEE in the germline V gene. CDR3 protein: CASSSRHSSYEQYF. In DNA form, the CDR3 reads TGTGCCAGCAGCTCCCGACACAGCTCCTACGAGCAGTACTTC.

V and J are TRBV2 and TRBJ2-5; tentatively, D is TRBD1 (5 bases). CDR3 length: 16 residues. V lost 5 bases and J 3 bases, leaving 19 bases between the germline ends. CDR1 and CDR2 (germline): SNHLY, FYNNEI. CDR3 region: CASSPPDSPWEETQYF. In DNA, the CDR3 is TGTGCCAGCAGTCCACCCGACAGTCCATGGGAAGAGACCCAGTACTTC.

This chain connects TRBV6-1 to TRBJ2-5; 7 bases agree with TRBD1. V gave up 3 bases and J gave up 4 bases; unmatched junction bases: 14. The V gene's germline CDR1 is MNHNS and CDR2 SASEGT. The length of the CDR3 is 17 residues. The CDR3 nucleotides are TGTGCCAGCAGTGAGATCCCCCGGACAGGTGGGGGAGAGACCCAGTACTTC. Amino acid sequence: CASSEIPRTGGGETQYF.

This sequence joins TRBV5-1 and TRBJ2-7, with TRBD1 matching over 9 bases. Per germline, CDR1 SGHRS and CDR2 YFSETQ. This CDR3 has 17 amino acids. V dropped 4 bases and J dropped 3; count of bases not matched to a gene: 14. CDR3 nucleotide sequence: TGCGCCAGCAGCCCCAGGAACAGGGGGCAACCAATCTACGAGCAGTACTTC. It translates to CASSPRNRGQPIYEQYF.

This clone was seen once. In DNA, the CDR3 is TGTGCCAGCTCACCATCAACAGGGTCCGTGGCAACTAATGAAAAACTGTTTTTT. It yields the protein CASSPSTGSVATNEKLFF. The chain carries TRBV18 and TRBJ1-4, with a weak D call TRBD1 (6 bases). Trimming removed 2 bases at V and 0 bases at J, with 16 bases between. This CDR3 is 18 amino acids long. The germline gives CDR1 KGHSH, CDR2 LQKENI.

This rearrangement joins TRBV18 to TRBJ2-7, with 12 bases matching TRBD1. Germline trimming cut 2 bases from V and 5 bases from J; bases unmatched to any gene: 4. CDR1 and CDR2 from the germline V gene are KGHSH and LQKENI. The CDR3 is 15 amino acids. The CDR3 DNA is TGTGCCAGCTCACCAAGGGACAGGGGGCCGAACGAGCAGTACTTC. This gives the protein CASSPRDRGPNEQYF.

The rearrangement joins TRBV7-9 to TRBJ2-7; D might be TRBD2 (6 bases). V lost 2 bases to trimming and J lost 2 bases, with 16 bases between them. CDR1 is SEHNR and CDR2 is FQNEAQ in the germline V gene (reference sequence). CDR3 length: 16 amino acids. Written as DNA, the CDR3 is TGTGCCAGCAGCTTATCCCGAATAGCGGCGCCCTACGAGCAGTACTTC. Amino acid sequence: CASSLSRIAAPYEQYF. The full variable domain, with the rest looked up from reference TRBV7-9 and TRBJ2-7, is DTGVSQNPRHKITKRGQNVTFRCDPISEHNRLYWYRQTLGQGPEFLTYFQNEAQLEKSRLLSDRFSAERPKGSFSTLEIQRTEQGDSAMYLCASSLSRIAAPYEQYFGPGTRLTVT.

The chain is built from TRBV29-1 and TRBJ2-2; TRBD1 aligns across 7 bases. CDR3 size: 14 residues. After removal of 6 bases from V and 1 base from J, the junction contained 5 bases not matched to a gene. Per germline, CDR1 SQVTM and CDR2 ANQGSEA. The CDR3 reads CSVVRTGNTGELFF. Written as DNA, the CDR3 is TGCAGCGTCGTCCGGACAGGGAACACCGGGGAGCTGTTTTTT.